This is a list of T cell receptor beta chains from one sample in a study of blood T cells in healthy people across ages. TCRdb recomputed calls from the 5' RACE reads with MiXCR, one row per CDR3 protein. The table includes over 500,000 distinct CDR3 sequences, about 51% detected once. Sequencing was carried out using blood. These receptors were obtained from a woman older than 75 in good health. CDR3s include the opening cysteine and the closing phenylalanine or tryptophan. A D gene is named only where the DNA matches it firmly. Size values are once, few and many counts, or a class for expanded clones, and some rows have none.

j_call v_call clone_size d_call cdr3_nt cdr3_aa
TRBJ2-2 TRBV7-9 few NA TGTGCCGAGCGCGACGGGGAGCTGTTTTTT CAERDGELFF
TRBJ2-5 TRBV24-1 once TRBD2 TGTGCCACCAGTGACCCCACTAGCGGGAGAGGTGAAGAGACCCAGTACTTC CATSDPTSGRGEETQYF
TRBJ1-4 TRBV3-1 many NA TGTGCCAGCAGCCAGCCGAGGGGGTACGCAACTAATGAAAAACTGTTTTTT CASSQPRGYATNEKLFF
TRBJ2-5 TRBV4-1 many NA TGCGCCAGCAGTTCCCTACGGAGGGCGGAAGAGACCCAGTACTTC CASSSLRRAEETQYF
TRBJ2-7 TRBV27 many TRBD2 TGTGCCAGTGGGACTAGCGGGAACTACGAGCAGTACTTC CASGTSGNYEQYF
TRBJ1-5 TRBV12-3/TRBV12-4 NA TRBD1 TGTGCCAGCAGTCTAAAATCGACAGGGGGGGGACAGCCCCAGCATTTT CASSLKSTGGGQPQHF
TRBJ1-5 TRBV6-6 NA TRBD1 TGTGCCAGCAGTTGGGGGACAGGGTATAGCAATCAGCCCCAGCATTTT CASSWGTGYSNQPQHF
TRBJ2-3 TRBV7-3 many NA TGTGCCAGCAGGCTATCGGGTTTAAGCACAGATACGCAGTATTTT CASRLSGLSTDTQYF
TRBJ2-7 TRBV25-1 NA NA TGTGCCGGCAGGGAGAGCTCCTACGAGCAGTACTTC CAGRESSYEQYF
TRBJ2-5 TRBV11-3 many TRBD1 TGTGCCAGCAGCCAAAGACAGGGGCTTGGGGAGACCCAGTACTTC CASSQRQGLGETQYF
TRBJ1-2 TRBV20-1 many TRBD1 TGCAGTGCTGGGACAGGGGGCGGTGATGGCTACACCTTC CSAGTGGGDGYTF
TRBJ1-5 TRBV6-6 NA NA TGTGCCAGCAGTTGCGGGTCCTACAATCAGCCCCAGCATTTT CASSCGSYNQPQHF
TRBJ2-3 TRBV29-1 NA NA TGCAGCGTTGAAGCGGGTCCCCCAGCGGCCACAGATACGCAGTATTTT CSVEAGPPAATDTQYF
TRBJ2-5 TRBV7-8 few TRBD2 TGTGCCAGCAGCTTAGATAGGACTAGCAATGAGCAGTACTTC CASSLDRTSNEQYF
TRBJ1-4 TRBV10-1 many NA TGCGCCAGCAGCCCAGGGAGTGCAGGCGATGAAAAACTGTTTTTT CASSPGSAGDEKLFF
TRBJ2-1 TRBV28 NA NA TGTGCCAGCAGGGATACAGGGAACAATGAGCAGTTCTTC CASRDTGNNEQFF
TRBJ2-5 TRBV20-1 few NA TGCAGTGCCCCGTGGGGAGAGACCCAGTACTTC CSAPWGETQYF
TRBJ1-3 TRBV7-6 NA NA TGTGCCAGCAGCTTAAAGCCCCGCGGGCCAGGAGAGATTTACTCTGGAAACACCATATATTTT CASSLKPRGPGEIYSGNTIYF
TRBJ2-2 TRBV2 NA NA TGTGCCAGCAGTGAAGCGGGGCCGACCGGTTCTGGGCTGTTTTTT CASSEAGPTGSGLFF
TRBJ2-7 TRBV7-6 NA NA TGTGCCAGCAGCCTACCCGGGACCCCCCAGTACTTC CASSLPGTPQYF
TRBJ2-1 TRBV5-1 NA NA TGCGCCAGCAGCCCCGAGGGTAACTCCTACAATGAGCAGTTCTTC CASSPEGNSYNEQFF
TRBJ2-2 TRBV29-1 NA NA TGCAGCGTTCTTACGGCCGGGGAGCTGTTTTTT CSVLTAGELFF
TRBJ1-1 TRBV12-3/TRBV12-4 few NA TGTGCCAGCAGTTTAAAACACAACACTGAAGCTTTCTTT CASSLKHNTEAFF
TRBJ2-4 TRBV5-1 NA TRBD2 TGCGCCAGCAGCCGGGAGGAGGCCAAAAACATTCAGTACTTC CASSREEAKNIQYF
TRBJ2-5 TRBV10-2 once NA TGCGCCAGCAGTGAAGGGGGTAGTACAAAGACCCAGTACTTC CASSEGGSTKTQYF
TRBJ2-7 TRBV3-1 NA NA TGTGCCAGCAGCCGTATTGGGTCCAGCTACGAGCAGTACTTC CASSRIGSSYEQYF
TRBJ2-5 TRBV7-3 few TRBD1 TGTGCCAGCAGCTCAACAGGGGGAAGTAGGCAGTACTTC CASSSTGGSRQYF
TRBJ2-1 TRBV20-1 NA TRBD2 TGCAGTGCTAGAGATCGCTTCGGGGGGAGAAACTACAATGAGCAGTTCTTC CSARDRFGGRNYNEQFF
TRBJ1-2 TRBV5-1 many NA TGCGCCAGCAGCTTGGAACAGATTTATGGCTACACCTTC CASSLEQIYGYTF
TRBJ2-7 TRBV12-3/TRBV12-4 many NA TGTGCCAGCGGGTCCAATTCCCGTTACGAGCAGTACTTC CASGSNSRYEQYF
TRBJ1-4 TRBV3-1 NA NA TGTGCCAGCAGCCAAGATTTAGGGGGTGAAAAACTGTTTTTT CASSQDLGGEKLFF
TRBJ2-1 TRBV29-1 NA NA TGCAGCGTTGACGGGACCGCAGATGAGCAGTTCTTC CSVDGTADEQFF